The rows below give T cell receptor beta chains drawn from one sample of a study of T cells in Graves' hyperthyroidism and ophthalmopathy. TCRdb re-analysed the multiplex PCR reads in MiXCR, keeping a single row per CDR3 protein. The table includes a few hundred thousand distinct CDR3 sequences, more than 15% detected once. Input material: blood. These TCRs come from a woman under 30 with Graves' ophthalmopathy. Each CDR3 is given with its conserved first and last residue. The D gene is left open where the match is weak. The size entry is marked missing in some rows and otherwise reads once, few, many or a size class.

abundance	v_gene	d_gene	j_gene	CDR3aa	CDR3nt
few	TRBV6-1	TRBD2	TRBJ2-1	CASGGTSGEREQFF	TGTGCCAGTGGCGGGACTAGCGGGGAACGCGAGCAGTTCTTC
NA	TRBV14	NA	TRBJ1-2	CASGQVGEGRVGGYTF	TGTGCCAGCGGCCAAGTCGGAGAGGGGAGAGTCGGGGGCTACACCTTC
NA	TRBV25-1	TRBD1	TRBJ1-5	CASSDSDRGGQPQHF	TGTGCCAGCAGTGATTCCGACAGGGGTGGTCAGCCCCAGCATTTT
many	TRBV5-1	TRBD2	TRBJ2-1	CASSFFRGLAGGNEQFF	TGCGCCAGCAGCTTTTTCAGAGGGCTAGCGGGAGGTAATGAGCAGTTCTTC
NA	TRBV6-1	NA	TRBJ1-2	CASSEIPGGGGDGYTF	TGTGCCAGCAGTGAAATCCCCGGGGGGGGTGGGGATGGCTACACCTTC
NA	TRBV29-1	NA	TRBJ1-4	CSVVPLGQNEKLFF	TGCAGCGTCGTCCCTTTGGGGCAAAATGAAAAACTGTTTTTT
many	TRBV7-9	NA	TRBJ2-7	CASSLNPRLSYEQYF	TGTGCCAGCAGCTTAAACCCTCGGCTCTCCTACGAGCAGTACTTC
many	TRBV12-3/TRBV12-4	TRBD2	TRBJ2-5	CASSLSSGGPRETQYF	TGTGCCAGCAGTTTAAGTAGCGGGGGGCCCAGAGAGACCCAGTACTTC
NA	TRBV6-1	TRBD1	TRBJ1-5	CASGKQGDLNQPQHF	TGTGCCAGCGGTAAACAGGGGGACCTCAATCAGCCCCAGCATTTT
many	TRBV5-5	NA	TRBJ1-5	CASSFLGGPYNQPQHF	TGTGCCAGCAGCTTCCTGGGGGGCCCTTACAATCAGCCCCAGCATTTT
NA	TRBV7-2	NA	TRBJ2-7	CASSPDLTYEQYF	TGTGCCAGCAGCCCGGACTTAACCTACGAGCAGTACTTC
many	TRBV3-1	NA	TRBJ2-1	CASSQVRYEQFF	TGTGCCAGCAGCCAAGTGAGATATGAGCAGTTCTTC
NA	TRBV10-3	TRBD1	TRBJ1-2	CAISDRDSYGYTF	TGTGCCATCAGTGACCGGGACAGCTATGGCTACACCTTC
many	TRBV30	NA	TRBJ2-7	CAWSTPPPGHGEYYEQYF	TGTGCCTGGAGTACACCCCCCCCAGGACACGGGGAGTACTACGAGCAGTACTTC
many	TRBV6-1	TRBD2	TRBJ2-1	CASSLRRGGSDEQFF	TGTGCCAGCAGTCTTCGACGGGGGGGGTCGGATGAGCAGTTCTTC
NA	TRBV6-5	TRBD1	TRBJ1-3	CASSSTGESGNTIYF	TGTGCCAGCAGTTCGACAGGGGAGTCTGGAAACACCATATATTTT
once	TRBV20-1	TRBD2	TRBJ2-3	CSAPWTSGGTDTQYF	TGCAGTGCGCCATGGACTAGCGGGGGCACAGATACGCAGTATTTT
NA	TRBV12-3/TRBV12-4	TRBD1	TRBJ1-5	CASRPSGTEAQPQHF	TGTGCCAGCCGACCCTCCGGGACAGAGGCTCAGCCCCAGCATTTT
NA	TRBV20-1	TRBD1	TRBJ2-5	CSANSGTGEETQYF	TGCAGTGCAAATTCCGGGACAGGGGAAGAGACCCAGTACTTC
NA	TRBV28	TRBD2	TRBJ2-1	CASSLGLAGTDEQFF	TGTGCCAGCAGTCTAGGACTAGCGGGAACCGATGAGCAGTTCTTC
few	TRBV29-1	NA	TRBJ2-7	CSVEDKLKQYF	TGCAGCGTTGAAGATAAGCTAAAGCAGTACTTC
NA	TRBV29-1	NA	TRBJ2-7	CSVVDGTYEQYF	TGCAGCGTTGTAGACGGAACCTACGAGCAGTACTTC
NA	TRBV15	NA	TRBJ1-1	CATSREGYSAGPEAFF	TGTGCCACCAGCAGAGAAGGTTACTCCGCTGGGCCTGAAGCTTTCTTT
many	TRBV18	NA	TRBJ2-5	CASSPRGTAKETQYF	TGTGCCAGCTCACCAAGAGGGACGGCTAAAGAGACCCAGTACTTC
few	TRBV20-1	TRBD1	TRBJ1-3	CSVQGASGNTIYF	TGCAGTGTTCAGGGGGCATCTGGAAACACCATATATTTT
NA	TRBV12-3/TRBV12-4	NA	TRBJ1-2	CASRGGLSNYGYTF	TGTGCCAGCAGAGGGGGGCTGTCTAACTATGGCTACACCTTC
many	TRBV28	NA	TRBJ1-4	CASSRTAGVEKLFF	TGTGCCAGCAGTAGGACCGCCGGGGTGGAAAAACTGTTTTTT
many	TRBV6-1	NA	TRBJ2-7	CASSEGGGFYEQYF	TGTGCCAGCAGTGAAGGAGGGGGGTTTTACGAGCAGTACTTC
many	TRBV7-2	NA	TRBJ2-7	CASSLRDHYEQYF	TGTGCCAGCAGCTTAAGAGACCACTACGAGCAGTACTTC
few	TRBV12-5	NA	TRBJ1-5	CASGLVPSGDPILQPQHF	TGTGCTAGTGGTTTGGTACCAAGTGGGGACCCTATATTACAGCCCCAGCATTTT
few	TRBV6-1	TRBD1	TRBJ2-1	CAVGTGDFDEQFF	TGTGCCGTAGGGACAGGGGATTTCGATGAGCAGTTCTTC
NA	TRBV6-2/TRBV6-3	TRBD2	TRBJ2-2	CASRLQREAYTGELFF	TGTGCCAGCAGATTACAGCGGGAGGCCTACACCGGGGAGCTGTTTTTT
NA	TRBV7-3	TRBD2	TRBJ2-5	CASSPAGAYQETQYF	TGTGCCAGCAGCCCAGCGGGGGCCTACCAAGAGACCCAGTACTTC
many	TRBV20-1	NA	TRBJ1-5	CSARDWTDNQPQHF	TGCAGTGCTAGAGATTGGACAGACAATCAGCCCCAGCATTTT
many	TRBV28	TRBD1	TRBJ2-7	CASSPTGTGIHEQYF	TGTGCCAGCAGCCCAACCGGGACAGGGATCCACGAGCAGTACTTC
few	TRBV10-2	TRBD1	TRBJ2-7	CASTTGLEQYF	TGCGCCAGCACGACAGGGCTCGAGCAGTACTTC
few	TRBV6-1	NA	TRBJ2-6	CASSPAGRGANVLTF	TGTGCCAGCAGTCCAGCAGGGAGGGGGGCCAACGTCCTGACTTTC
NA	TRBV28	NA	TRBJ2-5	CASSFNAGGGTQYF	TGTGCCAGCAGTTTTAACGCAGGGGGGGGGACCCAGTACTTC
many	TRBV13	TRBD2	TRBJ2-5	CASSSGLAAQETQYF	TGTGCCAGCAGCTCGGGACTAGCGGCCCAAGAGACCCAGTACTTC
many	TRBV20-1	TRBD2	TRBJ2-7	CSAWTSGSYEQYF	TGCAGTGCTTGGACTAGCGGGAGCTACGAGCAGTACTTC
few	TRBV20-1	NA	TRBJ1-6	CSARSLWGSYNSPLHF	TGCAGTGCTAGGAGTCTGTGGGGTAGTTATAATTCACCCCTCCACTTT
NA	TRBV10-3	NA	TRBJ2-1	CAISGEDEQFF	TGTGCCATCAGTGGAGAAGATGAGCAGTTCTTC
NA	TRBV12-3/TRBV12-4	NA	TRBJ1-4	CASSSSGSAGKLFF	TGTGCCAGCAGTTCCTCGGGCTCCGCGGGAAAACTGTTTTTT
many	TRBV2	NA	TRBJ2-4	CASRSGRTAKNIQYF	TGTGCCAGCAGATCAGGCCGTACAGCCAAAAACATTCAGTACTTC
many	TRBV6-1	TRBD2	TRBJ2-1	CASSTVRGLATYNEQFF	TGTGCCAGCAGTACCGTCCGAGGACTAGCGACCTACAATGAGCAGTTCTTC
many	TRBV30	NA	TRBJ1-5	CAWSVGGAGNQPQHF	TGTGCCTGGAGTGTAGGAGGGGCAGGCAATCAGCCCCAGCATTTT
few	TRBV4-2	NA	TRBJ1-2	CASSQDSWGVVVQGANYGYTF	TGTGCCAGCAGCCAAGATTCGTGGGGAGTCGTAGTACAGGGTGCTAACTATGGCTACACCTTC
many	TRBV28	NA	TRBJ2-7	CASRRQATYEQYF	TGTGCCAGCAGACGACAGGCCACCTACGAGCAGTACTTC
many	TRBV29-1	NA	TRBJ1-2	CSVEDGSYYGYTF	TGCAGCGTTGAAGACGGGAGTTACTATGGCTACACCTTC
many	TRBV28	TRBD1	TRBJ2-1	CASSHLRLRQGVHNEQFF	TGTGCCAGCAGTCACCTACGACTTAGACAGGGCGTCCACAATGAGCAGTTCTTC
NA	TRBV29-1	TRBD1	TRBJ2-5	CSVTIPGGAETQYF	TGCAGCGTTACAATACCAGGGGGCGCGGAGACCCAGTACTTC
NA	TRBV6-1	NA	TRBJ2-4	CASKEEPAKNIQYF	TGTGCCAGCAAGGAGGAGCCAGCCAAAAACATTCAGTACTTC
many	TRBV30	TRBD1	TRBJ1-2	CAWVTGLYGYTF	TGTGCCTGGGTGACAGGGCTATATGGCTACACCTTC